Below, 20 T cell receptor beta chains from the same sample are listed, as sequenced in a study of CDR3 diversity in severe acne. TCRdb re-derived calls from the PCR reads in MiXCR, one entry per CDR3 protein. The sample consists of approximately 84,000 distinct CDR3 sequences, under 65% of them appearing once. The sequencing sample was made of blood. The receptors were gathered from a male donor in good health, without acne.

This clonotype was seen only a few times. The CDR3 DNA is TGCAGTGCTAGGGCGCCGAAACACTACGAGCAGTACTTC. It encodes CSARAPKHYEQYF. The chain joins TRBV20-1 to TRBJ2-7; no definite D call. This CDR3 spans 13 amino acids. Germline CDR1 and CDR2: DFQATT and SNEGSKA (reference sequence). V was shortened by 3 bases and J by 3 bases, with 12 bases between the two germline ends.

This clonotype was detected ten times or more. This chain joins TRBV10-3 and TRBJ1-5; D unresolved. CDR1 is ENHRY and CDR2 is SYGVKD in the germline V gene. The CDR3 length is 15 residues. The V gene lost 2 bases and the J gene lost 0 bases, with 8 bases spanning the gap. The CDR3 nucleotides read TGTGCCATCAGTGAGGTGGCGTCTAGCAATCAGCCCCAGCATTTT. It yields the protein CAISEVASSNQPQHF.

The chain employs TRBV20-1 and TRBJ2-7, with 7 bases lining up with TRBD2. The CDR3 length is 14 residues. The junction had 8 bases not matched to a gene; V was cut back by 6 bases and J by 0 bases. CDR1 and CDR2 (germline): DFQATT, SNEGSKA (reference sequence). CDR3 protein: CSATLGLCSYEQYF. The CDR3 nucleotides read TGCAGTGCAACCCTGGGACTATGCTCCTACGAGCAGTACTTC.

This clonotype appeared a single time. The rearrangement uses TRBV7-6 and TRBJ2-1, with 12 bases that match TRBD2. V was pared by 5 bases and J by 4 bases, with 6 bases of the junction left unmatched. The germline gives CDR1 SGHVS, CDR2 FNYEAQ. The CDR3 runs 16 residues. The CDR3 sequence: CASSPRTSGMYNEQFF. The CDR3 nucleotides are TGTGCCAGCAGCCCCCGGACTAGCGGGATGTACAATGAGCAGTTCTTC. Full variable domain (remainder filled in from reference TRBV7-6 and TRBJ2-1): GAGVSQSPRYKVTKRGQDVALRCDPISGHVSLYWYRQALGQGPEFLTYFNYEAQQDKSGLPNDRFSAERPEGSISTLTIQRTEQRDSAMYRCASSPRTSGMYNEQFFGPGTRLTVL.

This chain connects TRBV10-2 to TRBJ2-3; the match to TRBD2 covers 9 bases. The CDR3 sequence is 18 residues long. V shed 6 bases, J shed 0 bases, and the junction held 13 bases outside the gene matches. Looked up from germline, CDR1 is WSHSY and CDR2 is SAAADI. The CDR3 DNA is TGCGCCAGCAGGTGGCGGGAGGGCCGCGTTGGGAGCACAGATACGCAGTATTTT. This encodes CASRWREGRVGSTDTQYF.

This clonotype was counted ten times or more. The chain links TRBV3-1 to TRBJ2-3; 8 bases are shared with TRBD2. J lost 3 bases, V lost 5 bases, and 1 base had no gene match. The CDR3 consists of 13 residues. The germline CDR1 and CDR2 sequences are LGHDT and YNNKEL (reference sequence). DNA for the CDR3: TGTGCCAGCAGCTCGGGGGGGACAGATACGCAGTATTTT. Translated: CASSSGGTDTQYF.

CDR3 sequence (DNA): TGCAGTGCTAGAGAGCGAGCGCGACAATCAACGGATACGCAGTATTTT. Translating it yields CSARERARQSTDTQYF. The rearrangement links TRBV20-1 to TRBJ2-3; D is uncertain. V was trimmed by 0 bases and J by 6 bases, leaving 19 bases between them. CDR1 and CDR2 from the germline V gene are DFQATT and SNEGSKA (reference sequence). The CDR3 extends over 16 amino acids.

This clonotype was seen more than once but under ten times. Because it lacks the conserved phenylalanine or tryptophan at the end, this CDR3 is likely a read error. It is unclear where the CDR3 begins or ends on the DNA, so no DNA is shown, and the CDR3 is as TCRdb lists it. The chain carries TRBV20-1 and TRBJ2-7; the table assigns TRBD2, which was not confirmed against the DNA. The length of the CDR3 is 8 amino acids, counting both ends. CDR1 DFQATT and CDR2 SNEGSKA come from the germline V gene (reference sequence). The CDR3 loop is CSAPRLAG.

The chain combines TRBV5-1 with TRBJ2-7; 9 bases are a match to TRBD2. CDR3 length equals 14 residues. V lost 2 bases to trimming and J lost 5 bases; unmatched junction nucleotides: 5. The germline V gene encodes CDR1 SGHRS and CDR2 YFSETQ. DNA for the CDR3: TGCGCCAGCAGCTTTAGCGGGAGTGGAGACGAGCAGTACTTC. It codes for CASSFSGSGDEQYF. Complete variable domain (other parts from reference TRBV5-1 and TRBJ2-7): KAGVTQTPRYLIKTRGQQVTLSCSPISGHRSVSWYQQTPGQGLQFLFEYFSETQRNKGNFPGRFSGRQFSNSRSEMNVSTLELGDSALYLCASSFSGSGDEQYFGPGTRLTVT.

The chain carries TRBV20-1 and TRBJ1-5; 7 bases align to TRBD1. V lost 0 bases to trimming and J lost 11 bases; unmatched junction nucleotides: 22. From germline, CDR1 is DFQATT and CDR2 SNEGSKA (reference sequence). The CDR3 is made up of 18 amino acids. The CDR3 loop is CSARDETGSALNQETQHF. The DNA for the CDR3 is TGCAGTGCTAGAGATGAGACAGGGTCGGCCCTCAACCAAGAGACCCAGCATTTT.

The chain joins TRBV2 to TRBJ2-1; no definite D call. Trimming removed 4 bases at V and 8 bases at J, with 12 bases between. The CDR3 covers 13 residues. In germline, CDR1 is SNHLY, CDR2 FYNNEI. Here the CDR3 DNA reads TGTGCCAGCAGTGTCTTCGTCCTCTATGAGCAGTTCTTC. Its protein is CASSVFVLYEQFF.

V and J are TRBV9 and TRBJ1-2, with a tentative D call TRBD1 (5 bases). The CDR3 is made up of 12 amino acids. Trimming took off 3 bases at V and 8 bases at J, with 11 bases between the two ends. Germline CDR1 and CDR2: SGDLS and YYNGEE. CDR3 sequence: CASSEGPAGYTF. In nucleotides, the CDR3 is TGTGCCAGCAGCGAGGGGCCCGCGGGCTACACCTTC.

This clonotype occurred a few times. The rearrangement links TRBV5-6 to TRBJ1-2; 8 bases are a match to TRBD1. The germline V gene has CDR1 SGHDT and CDR2 YYEEEE. The CDR3 has 14 amino acids. Losses at the gene ends were 4 bases for V and 3 bases for J; bases not matched to a gene: 5. CDR3 sequence (DNA): TGTGCCAGCAGCCGGACAGGGTTAGACTATGGCTACACCTTC. Its protein product is CASSRTGLDYGYTF.

The chain links TRBV2 to TRBJ1-5, with D possibly matching TRBD1 (6 bases). Deletions cut 4 bases from V and 0 bases from J, with 10 bases between. This CDR3 has 15 residues. CDR1 and CDR2 (germline): SNHLY, FYNNEI. CDR3 nucleotide sequence: TGTGCCAGCAGTGCGACAGGACATAGCAATCAGCCCCAGCATTTT. Its translation: CASSATGHSNQPQHF.

This clonotype was observed a handful of times. The chain couples TRBV10-3 to TRBJ1-1, with D hard to call. This CDR3 has 13 residues. The germline CDR1 and CDR2 sequences are ENHRY and SYGVKD. Between the trimmed V and J ends, which lost 4 bases and 5 bases, there was a span of 11 bases. The CDR3 coding sequence is TGTGCCATCAGTGTAATGTTTTGGACTGAAGCTTTCTTT. Encoded protein: CAISVMFWTEAFF.

The chain uses TRBV9 and TRBJ2-7; TRBD2 matches 10 bases. The CDR3 runs to 16 residues. CDR1 and CDR2 (germline): SGDLS, YYNGEE. V shed 1 base and J 4 bases; nucleotides not matched to a gene: 8. The chain's CDR3 is CASSVSGLAFPYEQYF. The CDR3 DNA is TGTGCCAGCAGCGTATCGGGACTAGCGTTTCCTTACGAGCAGTACTTC.

This chain connects TRBV6-1 to TRBJ2-5, with TRBD2 matching over 9 bases. Unmatched junction bases numbered 5, after V lost 2 bases and J lost 4 bases. The germline gives CDR1 MNHNS, CDR2 SASEGT. This CDR3 spans 15 amino acids. The CDR3 loop is CASSEFGGRGETQYF. Here the CDR3 DNA reads TGTGCCAGCAGTGAATTTGGCGGGAGGGGAGAGACCCAGTACTTC.

The J gene is TRBJ1-2, the V gene TRBV7-9; D unclear. Germline V gives CDR1 SEHNR, CDR2 FQNEAQ (reference sequence). Trimming removed 5 bases from V and 5 bases from J, with 9 bases in between. The CDR3 sequence is 12 residues long. Written as DNA, the CDR3 is TGTGCCAGCAGCATTATGCAGTATGGCTACACCTTC. Translating it yields CASSIMQYGYTF.

V is TRBV5-6 and J is TRBJ1-4; tentative D call: TRBD1 (5 bases). CDR1 is SGHDT, CDR2 YYEEEE, per germline. This CDR3 is built from 17 residues. Trimming took off 4 bases at V and 1 base at J, with 17 bases between the two ends. The CDR3 nucleotides are TGTGCCAGCAGCATTCGGGGCAGGTCTCTAACTAATGAAAAACTGTTTTTT. This sequence encodes CASSIRGRSLTNEKLFF.

This clonotype has a handful of counts. The V gene is TRBV9, the J gene TRBJ1-1; maybe TRBD1 (5 bases). The CDR3 length is 12 residues. Trimming cost V 0 bases and J 11 bases, with 11 bases left between them. Germline loops: CDR1 SGDLS, CDR2 YYNGEE. The CDR3 DNA is TGTGCCAGCAGCGTAGGGGGGGAGCAGGCTTTCTTT. This encodes CASSVGGEQAFF.